The 7 T cell receptor beta chains below were found in one sample sequenced in a study of cytotoxic CD8 clonotypes in ibrutinib-treated CLL. TCRdb's table, derived via immunoSEQ multiplex PCR, lists solely in-frame clones and lacks some. Here the sample spans under 150,000 clones, 75% to 85% being singletons. Source: PBMCs, taken after 36 months of ibrutinib treatment. These receptors were taken from a human donor with chronic lymphocytic leukemia.

The chain is built from TRBV6-6 and TRBJ2-5; 13 bases fit TRBD2. CDR3 length equals 14 residues. V was pared by 6 bases and J by 5 bases, with 3 bases of the junction left unmatched. Germline assignment: CDR1 MNHNY and CDR2 SVGAGI (reference sequence). The CDR3 DNA sequence: TGTGCCAGCAGACTAGCGGGGGGGCGGGAGACCCAGTACTTC. It specifies CASRLAGGRETQYF.

The V and J genes are TRBV6-5 and TRBJ1-5; the D is unclear. The CDR3 contains 14 residues. Germline V gene lookup returns CDR1 MNHEY and CDR2 SVGAGI. The ends were cut back, 3 bases at V and 0 bases at J, with 6 bases in the middle. The CDR3 reads CASSYRYSNQPQHF. DNA of the CDR3: TGTGCCAGCAGTTATCGGTATAGCAATCAGCCCCAGCATTTT.

This chain uses TRBV5-6 with TRBJ2-6; D gene uncertain. The CDR3 is 18 amino acids. Germline CDR1 SGHDT, CDR2 YYEEEE. Between the trimmed V and J ends, which lost 0 bases and 1 base, there was a span of 14 bases. The CDR3 nucleotides are TGTGCCAGCAGCTTGGTTGGGGTACTGAAATCTGGGGCCAACGTCCTGACTTTC. Residues: CASSLVGVLKSGANVLTF.

The chain carries TRBV2 and TRBJ2-2; no clear D gene. The germline V gene encodes CDR1 SNHLY and CDR2 FYNNEI. The germline V and J ends were trimmed by 9 bases and 3 bases, with 8 bases remaining between them. The CDR3 is 12 amino acids. The CDR3 loop is CASHFYTGELFF. Written as DNA, the CDR3 is TGTGCCAGTCACTTTTACACCGGGGAGCTGTTTTTT.

V usage is TRBV5-4 and J usage is TRBJ2-1, with 10 nucleotides matching TRBD2. Trimming took 3 bases from V and 7 from J; bases not matched to a gene: 4. The CDR3 loop spans 14 amino acids. Germline V lookup: CDR1 SGHNT, CDR2 YYREEE (reference sequence). The DNA of the CDR3 is TGTGCCAGCAGCTCCGGACTAGCGGTGAATGAGCAGTTCTTC. This sequence encodes CASSSGLAVNEQFF.

The chain recombines TRBV2 with TRBJ1-4; D is perhaps TRBD1 (6 bases). Germline lookup yields CDR1 SNHLY and CDR2 FYNNEI. CDR3 length equals 12 residues. The ends were cut back, 6 bases at V and 10 bases at J, with 12 bases in the middle. CDR3 amino acids: CASRAQGSKLFF. In DNA, the CDR3 is TGTGCCAGCAGGGCTCAGGGGTCAAAACTGTTTTTT.

The gene calls are TRBV6-5 and TRBJ1-2; D is uncertain. Looked up from germline, CDR1 is MNHEY and CDR2 is SVGAGI. The CDR3 loop spans 15 amino acids. Trimming left V 11 bases short and J 2 bases short, with 21 bases between. The CDR3 spells CAATIGLLFNYGYTF. The DNA for the CDR3 is TGTGCCGCCACTATAGGACTCCTCTTCAACTATGGCTACACCTTC.